One sample yielded the 14 T cell receptor beta chains listed below, sequenced in a study of OX40 agonist ivuxolimab in advanced cancers. Sequenced by immunoSEQ multiplex PCR; TCRdb stores in-frame clones only, minus some. This sample has 73,000 or so clones, with roughly four fifths found just once. The sample in question was CD4+ or CD8+ T cells sorted from blood, obtained in a trial of the OX40 agonist ivuxolimab. The receptors stem from an adult with an advanced solid tumor such as melanoma, head and neck, liver or kidney cancer.

CDR3 amino acids: CASSLKTGPTYEQYF. In DNA, the CDR3 is TGTGCCAGCAGCTTGAAGACAGGGCCGACCTACGAGCAGTACTTC. V is TRBV6-5 and J is TRBJ2-7; 7 positions match TRBD1. J lost 2 bases, V lost 6 bases, and 10 bases had no gene match. CDR3 length equals 15 residues. The germline CDR1 and CDR2 sequences are MNHEY and SVGAGI.

This chain joins TRBV14 and TRBJ1-2; no clear D gene. Germline V gene lookup returns CDR1 SGHDN and CDR2 FVKESK. V lost 1 base, J lost 3 bases, and 6 bases lay in between. CDR3 length: 13 amino acids. The DNA of the CDR3 is TGTGCCAGCAGCCAAGTAACCTACTATGGCTACACCTTC. Protein product: CASSQVTYYGYTF.

This clone counts as medium-sized. The chain combines TRBV4-1 with TRBJ1-5, with 11 nucleotides matching TRBD1. The CDR3 has 15 residues. V trimming: 3 bases; J trimming: 6 bases; junction bases outside the gene matches: 4. Germline loops: CDR1 MGHRA, CDR2 YSYEKL. In DNA, the CDR3 is TGCGCCAGCAGCCAGGACAGGGGGCTTATTCAGCCCCAGCATTTT. Amino acid sequence: CASSQDRGLIQPQHF.

A note on this clone: Germline and junction disagree at one end, which may indicate a read error. The chain has TRBV5-6 and TRBJ1-6; 7 bases agree with TRBD1. This CDR3 comprises 16 residues. The germline V gene encodes CDR1 SGHDT and CDR2 YYEEEE. This CDR3 is CASSLGQLSYNSPLHF. In nucleotides, the CDR3 is TGTGCCAGCAGTTTGGGACAGCTCTCCTATAATTCACCCCTCCACTTT.

V usage is TRBV7-2 and J usage is TRBJ2-3; a weak D match, TRBD2 (5 bases). The V end was cut by 0 bases, the J end by 6 bases, with 7 bases between. The CDR3 loop spans 13 amino acids. Per germline, CDR1 SGHTA and CDR2 FQGNSA. The CDR3 bases are TGTGCCAGCAGCTTAGCGGGAGTTGATACGCAGTATTTT. Amino acid sequence: CASSLAGVDTQYF.

This chain connects TRBV5-8 to TRBJ2-7; 8 bases match TRBD1. V lost 5 bases, J lost 3 bases, and 13 bases stayed unmatched. CDR3 length equals 16 residues. From germline, CDR1 is SGHTS and CDR2 YDEGEE. The CDR3 DNA sequence: TGTGCCAGCAGTGGGACGGACAGGGCAAAATTCTACGAGCAGTACTTC. Protein sequence: CASSGTDRAKFYEQYF.

The rearrangement uses TRBV7-8 and TRBJ1-1, with D uncertain. V shed 7 bases and J shed 1 base, with 10 bases lying between them. In germline, CDR1 is SGHVS, CDR2 FQNEAQ. The length of the CDR3 is 13 residues. This CDR3 reads CASTVAKNTEAFF. CDR3 sequence (DNA): TGTGCCAGCACAGTTGCTAAGAACACTGAAGCTTTCTTT.

This sequence joins TRBV7-2 and TRBJ1-1, with no clear D. CDR1 SGHTA and CDR2 FQGNSA come from the germline V gene. The V gene lost 1 base and the J gene lost 11 bases, with 14 bases spanning the gap. The CDR3 is 13 amino acids. The CDR3 region is CASSLVVPPQAFF. The CDR3 nucleotides are TGTGCCAGCAGCTTAGTTGTCCCCCCTCAGGCTTTCTTT.

V and J are TRBV2 and TRBJ2-1; D gene unclear. Germline-derived CDR1 and CDR2 are SNHLY and FYNNEI. Trimming took 5 bases from V and 2 from J, leaving 13 bases between them. This CDR3 spans 15 amino acids. The CDR3 reads CASSQNGRTYNEQFF. Here the CDR3 DNA reads TGTGCCAGCAGTCAGAACGGACGTACCTACAATGAGCAGTTCTTC.

The chain joins TRBV27 to TRBJ1-3, with D unclear. The V and J ends lost 5 bases and 0 bases respectively, with 8 bases between them. The CDR3 is 14 amino acids. In germline, CDR1 is MNHEY, CDR2 SMNVEV (reference sequence). The DNA of the CDR3 is TGTGCCAGCAGTCCATTCACCTCTGGAAACACCATATATTTT. Translated: CASSPFTSGNTIYF.

This chain links TRBV19 with TRBJ1-2, with a tentative D call TRBD1 (5 bases). Germline V gene sequence: CDR1 LNHDA, CDR2 SQIVND (reference sequence). With 5 bases removed from V and 1 base from J, the gap between germline ends came to 20 bases. The CDR3 extends over 17 amino acids. This chain's CDR3 is CASSPRGSGGNNYGYTF. Written as DNA, the CDR3 is TGTGCCAGTAGTCCACGGGGTTCGGGGGGAAATAACTATGGCTACACCTTC.

J is TRBJ2-1 and V is TRBV7-8; D may be TRBD2 (5 bases). The V and J ends lost 3 bases and 8 bases respectively, with 11 bases between them. This CDR3 comprises 13 residues. Germline assignment: CDR1 SGHVS and CDR2 FQNEAQ. The DNA for the CDR3 is TGTGCCAGCAGCTTTCCACTAGGCGATGAGCAGTTCTTC. Protein: CASSFPLGDEQFF.

This clone was seen only a few times. V and J are TRBV28 and TRBJ1-2, with D unresolved. The CDR3 loop spans 15 amino acids. Germline lookup yields CDR1 MDHEN and CDR2 SYDVKM. The V and J ends lost 4 bases and 0 bases respectively, with 12 bases between them. For the CDR3, the DNA is TGTGCCAGCAGTTCGCCTAGGGCAGCTAACTATGGCTACACCTTC. Its protein is CASSSPRAANYGYTF.

The V call is TRBV7-2, the J call TRBJ2-1; 9 bases line up with TRBD2. Germline trimming cut 6 bases from V and 4 bases from J; bases unmatched to any gene: 7. The length of the CDR3 is 15 residues. The germline V gene has CDR1 SGHTA and CDR2 FQGNSA. For the CDR3, the DNA is TGTGCCAGCAGTACAGCGGGAGGAAGTTACAATGAGCAGTTCTTC. Encoded protein: CASSTAGGSYNEQFF.